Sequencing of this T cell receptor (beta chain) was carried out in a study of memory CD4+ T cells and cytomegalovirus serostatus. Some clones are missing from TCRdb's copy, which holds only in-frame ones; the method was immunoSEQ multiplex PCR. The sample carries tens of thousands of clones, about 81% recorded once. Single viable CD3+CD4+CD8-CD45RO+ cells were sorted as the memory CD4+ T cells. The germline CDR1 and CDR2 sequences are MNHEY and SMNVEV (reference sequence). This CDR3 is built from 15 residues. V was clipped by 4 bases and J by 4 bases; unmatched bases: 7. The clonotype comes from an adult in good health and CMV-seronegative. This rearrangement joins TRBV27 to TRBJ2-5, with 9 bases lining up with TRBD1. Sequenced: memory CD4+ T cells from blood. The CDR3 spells CASSWGTGNAETQYF. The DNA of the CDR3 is TGTGCCAGCAGTTGGGGGACAGGGAACGCAGAGACCCAGTACTTC.